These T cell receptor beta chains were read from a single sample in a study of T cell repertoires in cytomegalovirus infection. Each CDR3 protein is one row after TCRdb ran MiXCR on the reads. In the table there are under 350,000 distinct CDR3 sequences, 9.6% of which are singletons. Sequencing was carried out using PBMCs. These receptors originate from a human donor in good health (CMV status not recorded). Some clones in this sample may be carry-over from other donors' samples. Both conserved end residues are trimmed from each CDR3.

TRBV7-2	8	ASGGNTIY
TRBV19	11	ASRTPLRDEQF
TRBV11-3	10	ASSAPTGELF
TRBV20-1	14	SARDSGGGASDTQY
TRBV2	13	ASVRGQGNTGELF
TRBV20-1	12	SAPGGSYNSPLH
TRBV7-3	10	ASGEQLDTQY
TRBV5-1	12	ASSFGTGMPEAF
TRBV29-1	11	SVPRGPRETQY
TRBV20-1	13	SARSRTGESYEQY
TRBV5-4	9	ASSFNYGYT
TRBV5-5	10	ASSKDDYGYT
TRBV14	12	ASSQVPGGYGYT
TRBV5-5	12	ASSLAGSLYGYT
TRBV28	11	ASSTHLNTEAF
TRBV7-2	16	ASSSAGTPFSGANVLT
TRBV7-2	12	ASSQEAGLETQY
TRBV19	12	ASNERGLAYEQY
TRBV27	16	ASSLRGGGGPSTDTQY
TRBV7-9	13	ASSSGQAPTGELF
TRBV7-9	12	ASSRGQYNTEAF
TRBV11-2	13	ASSATSRGTDTQY
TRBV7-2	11	ASSQTGDHEQY
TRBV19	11	ASLGRNNQPQH
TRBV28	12	ARTGAGSNYGYT
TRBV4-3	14	ASSQVSKRSTDTQY
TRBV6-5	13	ASSNRDRVYNEQF
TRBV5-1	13	ASSETGITYNEQF
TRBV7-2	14	ASSSGAGLAFHEQY
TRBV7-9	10	ASSFSEETQY
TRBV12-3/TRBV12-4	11	ASSLTAGNTIY
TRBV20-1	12	SARVGSAQETQY
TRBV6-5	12	ASRSQGSNQPQH
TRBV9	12	ASSVRGNTGELF
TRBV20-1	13	SARESGRHNSPLH
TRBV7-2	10	ASSLGGEGHT
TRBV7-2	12	ASSLLMADNEQF
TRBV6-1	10	ASLDRFYEQY
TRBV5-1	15	ASSLGLAGAPGETQH
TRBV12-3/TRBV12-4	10	ASSPGRIEAF
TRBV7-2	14	ASSPWASGVWNEQF